A single T cell receptor (beta chain) is shown here with its context. The data were taken from a study of shared clonotypes between healthy human individuals. The naive CD8 fraction comprised CD45RO-negative cells positively selected for CCR7 and excluded terminally differentiated effector memory CD45RA+ cells. Produced via immunoSEQ multiplex PCR; TCRdb's table is partial and in-frame only. Here the sample spans millions of clones, approximately 94% being singletons. The ends lost 5 bases at V and 9 bases at J; junction bases unmatched: 21. Looked up from germline, CDR1 is LNHNV and CDR2 is YYDKDF (reference sequence). This CDR3 comprises 18 residues.

The V call is TRBV15, the J call TRBJ2-1; TRBD2 aligns across 8 bases. The receptor was isolated from a man younger than 35 in good health. Some clones in this sample may be carry-over from other donors' samples. Material for sequencing was naive CD8+ T cells from PBMCs. The CDR3 nucleotides are TGTGCCACCAGCCGAACTTCCTCAGCGGGAGAGCAATGGAGTGAGCAGTTCTTC. It encodes CATSRTSSAGEQWSEQFF.